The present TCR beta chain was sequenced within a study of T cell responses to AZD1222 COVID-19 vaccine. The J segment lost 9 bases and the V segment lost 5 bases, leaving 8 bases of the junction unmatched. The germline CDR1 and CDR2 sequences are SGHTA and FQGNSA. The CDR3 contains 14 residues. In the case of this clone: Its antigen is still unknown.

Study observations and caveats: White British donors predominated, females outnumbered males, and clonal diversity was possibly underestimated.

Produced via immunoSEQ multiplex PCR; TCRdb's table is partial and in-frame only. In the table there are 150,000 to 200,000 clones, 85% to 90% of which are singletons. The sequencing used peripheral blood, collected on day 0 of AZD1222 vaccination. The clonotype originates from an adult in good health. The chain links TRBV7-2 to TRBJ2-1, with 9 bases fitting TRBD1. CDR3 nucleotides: TGTGCCAGCAGCACCAGACAGGGGGTAGGTGAGCAGTTCTTC. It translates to CASSTRQGVGEQFF.